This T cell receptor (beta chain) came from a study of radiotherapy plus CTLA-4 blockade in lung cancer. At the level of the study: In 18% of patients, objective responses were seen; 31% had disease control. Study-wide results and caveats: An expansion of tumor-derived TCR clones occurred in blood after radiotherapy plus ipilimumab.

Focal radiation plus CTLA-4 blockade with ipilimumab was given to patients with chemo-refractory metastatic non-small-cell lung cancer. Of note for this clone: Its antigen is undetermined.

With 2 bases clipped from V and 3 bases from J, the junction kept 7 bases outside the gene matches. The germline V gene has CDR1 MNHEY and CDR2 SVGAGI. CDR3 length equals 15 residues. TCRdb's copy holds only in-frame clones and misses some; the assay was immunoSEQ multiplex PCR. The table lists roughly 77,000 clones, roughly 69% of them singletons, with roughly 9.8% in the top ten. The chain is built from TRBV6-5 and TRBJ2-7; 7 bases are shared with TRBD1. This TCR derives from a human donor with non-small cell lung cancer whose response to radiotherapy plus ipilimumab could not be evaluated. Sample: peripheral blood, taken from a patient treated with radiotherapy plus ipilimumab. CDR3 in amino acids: CASSYVPGQLYEQYF. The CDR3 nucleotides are TGTGCCAGCAGTTACGTTCCGGGACAGCTCTACGAGCAGTACTTC.